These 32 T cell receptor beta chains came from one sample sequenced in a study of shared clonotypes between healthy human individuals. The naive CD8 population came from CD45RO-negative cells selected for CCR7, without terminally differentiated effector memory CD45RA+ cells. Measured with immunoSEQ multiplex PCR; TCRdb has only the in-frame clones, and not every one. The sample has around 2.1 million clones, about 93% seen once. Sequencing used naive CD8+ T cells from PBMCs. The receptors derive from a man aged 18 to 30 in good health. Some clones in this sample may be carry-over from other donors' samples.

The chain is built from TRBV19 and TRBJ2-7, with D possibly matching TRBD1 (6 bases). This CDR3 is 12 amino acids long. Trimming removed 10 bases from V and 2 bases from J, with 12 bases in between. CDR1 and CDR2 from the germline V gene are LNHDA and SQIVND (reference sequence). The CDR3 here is CATEGTPYEQYF. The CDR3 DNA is TGTGCCACTGAAGGGACACCCTACGAGCAGTACTTC.

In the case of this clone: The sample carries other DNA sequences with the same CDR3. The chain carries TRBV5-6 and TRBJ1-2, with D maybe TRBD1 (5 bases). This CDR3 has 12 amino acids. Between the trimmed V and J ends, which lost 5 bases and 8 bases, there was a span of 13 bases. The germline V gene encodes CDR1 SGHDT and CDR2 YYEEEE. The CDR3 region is CASRQGAGGYTF. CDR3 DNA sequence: TGTGCCAGCAGGCAGGGAGCCGGCGGCTACACCTTC.

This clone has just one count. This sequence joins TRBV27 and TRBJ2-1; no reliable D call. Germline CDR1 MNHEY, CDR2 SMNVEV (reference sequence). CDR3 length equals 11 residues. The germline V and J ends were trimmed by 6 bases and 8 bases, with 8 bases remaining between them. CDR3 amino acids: CASSIGYEQFF. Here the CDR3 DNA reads TGTGCCAGCAGCATTGGTTATGAGCAGTTCTTC.

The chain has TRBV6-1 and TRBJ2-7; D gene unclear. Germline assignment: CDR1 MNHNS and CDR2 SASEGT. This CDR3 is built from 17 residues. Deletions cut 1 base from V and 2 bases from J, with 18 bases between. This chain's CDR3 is CASSEGNGRLLTYEQYF. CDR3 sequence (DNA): TGTGCCAGCAGTGAAGGGAACGGCCGCTTACTCACCTACGAGCAGTACTTC.

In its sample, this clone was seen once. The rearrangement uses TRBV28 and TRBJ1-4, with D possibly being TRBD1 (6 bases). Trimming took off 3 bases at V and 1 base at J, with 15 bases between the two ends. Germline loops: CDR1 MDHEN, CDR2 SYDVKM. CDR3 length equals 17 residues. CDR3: CASSLPARDKTNEKLFF. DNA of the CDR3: TGTGCCAGCAGTTTGCCGGCCCGGGACAAAACTAATGAAAAACTGTTTTTT.

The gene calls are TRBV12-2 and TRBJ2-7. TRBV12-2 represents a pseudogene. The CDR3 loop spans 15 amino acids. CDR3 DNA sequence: TGTGCAAGTCGCCCGGGGGCCGGCCGGGCCTACGAGCAGTACTTC. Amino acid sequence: CASRPGAGRAYEQYF.

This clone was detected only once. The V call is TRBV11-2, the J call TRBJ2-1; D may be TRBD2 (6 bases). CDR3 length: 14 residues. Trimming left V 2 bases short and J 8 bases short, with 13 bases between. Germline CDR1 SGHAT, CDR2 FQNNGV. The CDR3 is CASSLIGGYDEQFF. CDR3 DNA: TGTGCCAGCAGCTTAATTGGGGGGTACGATGAGCAGTTCTTC.

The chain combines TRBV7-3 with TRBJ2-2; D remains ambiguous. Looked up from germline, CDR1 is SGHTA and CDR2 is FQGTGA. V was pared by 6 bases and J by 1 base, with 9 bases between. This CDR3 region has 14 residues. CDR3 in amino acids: CASSPERNTGELFF. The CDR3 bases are TGTGCCAGCAGTCCAGAGAGGAACACCGGGGAGCTGTTTTTT. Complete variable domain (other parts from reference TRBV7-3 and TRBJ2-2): GAGVSQTPSNKVTEKGKYVELRCDPISGHTALYWYRQSLGQGPEFLIYFQGTGAADDSGLPNDRFFAVRPEGSVSTLKIQRTERGDSAVYLCASSPERNTGELFFGEGSRLTVL.

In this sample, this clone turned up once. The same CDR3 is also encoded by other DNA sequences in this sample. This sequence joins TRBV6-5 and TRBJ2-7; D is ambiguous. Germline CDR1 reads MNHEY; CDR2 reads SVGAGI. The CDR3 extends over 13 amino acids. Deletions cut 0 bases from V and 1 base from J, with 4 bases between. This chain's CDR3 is CASSYSASYEQYF. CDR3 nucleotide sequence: TGTGCCAGCAGTTACTCAGCTTCCTACGAGCAGTACTTC.

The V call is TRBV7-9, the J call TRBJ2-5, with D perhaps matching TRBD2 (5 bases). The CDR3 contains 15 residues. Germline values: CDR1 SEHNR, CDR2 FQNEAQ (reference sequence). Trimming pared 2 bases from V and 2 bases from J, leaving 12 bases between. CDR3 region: CASSLFHRGQETQYF. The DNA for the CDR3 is TGTGCCAGCAGCTTATTTCATCGAGGGCAAGAGACCCAGTACTTC.

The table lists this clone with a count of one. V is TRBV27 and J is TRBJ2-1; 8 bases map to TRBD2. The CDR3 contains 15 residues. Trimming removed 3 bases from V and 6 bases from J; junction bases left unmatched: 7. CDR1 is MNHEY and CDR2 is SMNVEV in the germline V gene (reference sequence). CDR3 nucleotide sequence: TGTGCCAGCAGTTTGCGAGCGGGAGAATTCAATGAGCAGTTCTTC. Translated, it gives CASSLRAGEFNEQFF.

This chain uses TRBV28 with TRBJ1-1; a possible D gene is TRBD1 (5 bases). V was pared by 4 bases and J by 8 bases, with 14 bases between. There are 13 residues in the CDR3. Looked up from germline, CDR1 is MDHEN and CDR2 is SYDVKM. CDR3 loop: CASSWGNGGEAFF. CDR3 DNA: TGTGCCAGCAGTTGGGGGAATGGGGGAGAAGCTTTCTTT.

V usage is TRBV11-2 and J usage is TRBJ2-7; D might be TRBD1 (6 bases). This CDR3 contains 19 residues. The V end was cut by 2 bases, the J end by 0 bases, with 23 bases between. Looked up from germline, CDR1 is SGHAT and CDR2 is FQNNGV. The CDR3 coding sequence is TGTGCCAGCAGCTTAAGGGCCGTCTCCGGGACACCGAGCTCCTACGAGCAGTACTTC. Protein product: CASSLRAVSGTPSSYEQYF.

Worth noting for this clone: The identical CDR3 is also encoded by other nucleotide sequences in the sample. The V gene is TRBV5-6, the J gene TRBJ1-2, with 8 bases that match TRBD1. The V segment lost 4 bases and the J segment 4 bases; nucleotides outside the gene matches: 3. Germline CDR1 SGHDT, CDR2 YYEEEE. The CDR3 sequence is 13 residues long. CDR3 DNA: TGTGCCAGCAGCCCGGACAGGGTCTATGGCTACACCTTC. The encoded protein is CASSPDRVYGYTF.

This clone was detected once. Here the CDR3 reads CASSDVAGGTDTQYF. In DNA, the CDR3 is TGTGCCAGCAGTGACGTAGCGGGAGGGACAGATACGCAGTATTTT. The J gene is TRBJ2-3, the V gene TRBV6-4, with 11 positions matching TRBD2. The CDR3 loop spans 15 amino acids. The junction had 1 base not matched to a gene; V was cut back by 2 bases and J by 3 bases. Per germline, CDR1 MRHNA and CDR2 SNTAGT.

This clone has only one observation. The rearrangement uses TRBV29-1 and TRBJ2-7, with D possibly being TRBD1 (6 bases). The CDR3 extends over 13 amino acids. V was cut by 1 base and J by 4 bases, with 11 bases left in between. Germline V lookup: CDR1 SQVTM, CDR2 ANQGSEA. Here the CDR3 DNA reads TGCAGCGTTGAAGCAGGGGTGAGATACGAGCAGTACTTC. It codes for CSVEAGVRYEQYF.

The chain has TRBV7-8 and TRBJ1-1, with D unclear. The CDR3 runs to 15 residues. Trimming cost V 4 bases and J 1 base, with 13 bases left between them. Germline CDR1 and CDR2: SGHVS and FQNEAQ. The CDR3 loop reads CASSSRGTANTEAFF. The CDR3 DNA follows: TGTGCCAGCAGCTCCCGAGGCACAGCGAACACTGAAGCTTTCTTT.

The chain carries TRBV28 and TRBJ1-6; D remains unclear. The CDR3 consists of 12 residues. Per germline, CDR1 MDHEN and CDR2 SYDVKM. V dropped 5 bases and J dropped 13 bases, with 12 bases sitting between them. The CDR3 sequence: CASSRLIGPLHF. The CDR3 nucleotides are TGTGCCAGCAGTAGGCTCATCGGGCCCCTCCACTTT.

DNA for the CDR3: TGTGCCAGCAGCGTAGCTCGTGCGGGAGGAATTCCGGGGGAGCTGTTTTTT. It is translated as CASSVARAGGIPGELFF. The V and J genes are TRBV9 and TRBJ2-2; the match to TRBD2 covers 8 bases. V was clipped by 0 bases and J by 8 bases; unmatched bases: 12. Germline CDR1 is SGDLS and CDR2 is YYNGEE. The length of the CDR3 is 17 residues. Filled out from reference TRBV9 and TRBJ2-2, the complete variable domain reads DSGVTQTPKHLITATGQRVTLRCSPRSGDLSVYWYQQSLDQGLQFLIQYYNGEERAKGNILERFSAQQFPDLHSELNLSSLELGDSALYFCASSVARAGGIPGELFFGEGSRLTVL.

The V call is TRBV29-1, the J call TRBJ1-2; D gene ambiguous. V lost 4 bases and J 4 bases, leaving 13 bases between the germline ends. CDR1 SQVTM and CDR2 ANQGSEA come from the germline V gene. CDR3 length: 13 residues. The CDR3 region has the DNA TGCAGCGTTGTACTTCCGGGGATCTATGGCTACACCTTC. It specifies CSVVLPGIYGYTF.

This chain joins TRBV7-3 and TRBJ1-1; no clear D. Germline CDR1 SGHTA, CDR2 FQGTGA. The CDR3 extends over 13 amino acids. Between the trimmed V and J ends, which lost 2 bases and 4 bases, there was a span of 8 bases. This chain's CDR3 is CASSLGSGTEAFF. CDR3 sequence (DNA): TGTGCCAGCAGCTTAGGGAGTGGCACTGAAGCTTTCTTT.

CDR3 in amino acids: CASSLGQGGYGYTF. The CDR3 coding sequence is TGTGCCAGCAGCCTGGGACAGGGAGGCTATGGCTACACCTTC. The rearrangement joins TRBV9 to TRBJ1-2; 9 nucleotides match TRBD1. The CDR3 is made up of 14 amino acids. V lost 4 bases, J lost 4 bases, and 5 bases stayed unmatched. Germline V gene sequence: CDR1 SGDLS, CDR2 YYNGEE.

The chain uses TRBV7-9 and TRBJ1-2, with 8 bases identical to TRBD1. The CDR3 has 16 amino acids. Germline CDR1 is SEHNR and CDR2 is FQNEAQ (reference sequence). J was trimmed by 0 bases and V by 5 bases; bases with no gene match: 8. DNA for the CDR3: TGTGCCAGCAGCCTCGGACAGGGCCCTGCTAACTATGGCTACACCTTC. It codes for CASSLGQGPANYGYTF.

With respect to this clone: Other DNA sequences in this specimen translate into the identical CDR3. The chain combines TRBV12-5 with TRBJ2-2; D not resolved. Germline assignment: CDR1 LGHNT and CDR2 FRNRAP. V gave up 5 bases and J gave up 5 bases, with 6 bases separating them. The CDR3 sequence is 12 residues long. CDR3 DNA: TGTGCTAGTGGTATCGGGACCGGGGAGCTGTTTTTT. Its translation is CASGIGTGELFF.

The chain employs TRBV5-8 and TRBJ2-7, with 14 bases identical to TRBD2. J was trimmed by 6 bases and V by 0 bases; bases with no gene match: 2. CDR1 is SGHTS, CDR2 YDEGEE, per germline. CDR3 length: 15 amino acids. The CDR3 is CASSLAGLAGVEQYF. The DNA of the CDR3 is TGTGCCAGCAGCTTGGCGGGACTAGCGGGAGTCGAGCAGTACTTC.

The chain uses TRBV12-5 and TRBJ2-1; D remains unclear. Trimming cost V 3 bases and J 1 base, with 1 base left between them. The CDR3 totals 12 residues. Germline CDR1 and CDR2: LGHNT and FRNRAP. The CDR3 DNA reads TGTGCTAGTGGTTTTTCCTACAATGAGCAGTTCTTC. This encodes CASGFSYNEQFF. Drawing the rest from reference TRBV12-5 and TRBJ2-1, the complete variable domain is DARVTQTPRHKVTEMGQEVTMRCQPILGHNTVFWYRQTMMQGLELLAYFRNRAPLDDSGMPKDRFSAEMPDATLATLKIQPSEPRDSAVYFCASGFSYNEQFFGPGTRLTVL.

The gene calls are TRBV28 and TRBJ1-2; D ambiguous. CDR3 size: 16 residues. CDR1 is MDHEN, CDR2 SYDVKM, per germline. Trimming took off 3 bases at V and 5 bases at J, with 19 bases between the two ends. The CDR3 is CASSFLLPAHGYGYTF. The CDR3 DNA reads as TGTGCCAGCAGTTTCCTTTTGCCGGCGCATGGGTATGGCTACACCTTC.

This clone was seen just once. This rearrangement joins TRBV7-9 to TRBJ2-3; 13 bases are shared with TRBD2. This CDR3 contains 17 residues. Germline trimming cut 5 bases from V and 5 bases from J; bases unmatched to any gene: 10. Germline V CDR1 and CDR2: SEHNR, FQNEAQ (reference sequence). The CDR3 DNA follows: TGTGCCAGCAGCACACGACCGGGACTAGCGGGAATAGATACGCAGTATTTT. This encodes CASSTRPGLAGIDTQYF.

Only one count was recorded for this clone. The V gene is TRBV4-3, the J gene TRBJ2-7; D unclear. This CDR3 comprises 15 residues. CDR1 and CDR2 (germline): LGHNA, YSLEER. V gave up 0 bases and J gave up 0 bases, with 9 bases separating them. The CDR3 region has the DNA TGCGCCAGCAGCCAAGAAGAGGTAGACTCCTACGAGCAGTACTTC. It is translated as CASSQEEVDSYEQYF.

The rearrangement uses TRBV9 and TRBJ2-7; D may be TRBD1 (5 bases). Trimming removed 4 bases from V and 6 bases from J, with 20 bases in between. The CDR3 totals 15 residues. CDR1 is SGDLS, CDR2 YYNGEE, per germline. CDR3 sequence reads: CASSTWTTLTSEQYF. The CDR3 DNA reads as TGTGCCAGCAGCACCTGGACAACTCTAACCAGCGAGCAGTACTTC.

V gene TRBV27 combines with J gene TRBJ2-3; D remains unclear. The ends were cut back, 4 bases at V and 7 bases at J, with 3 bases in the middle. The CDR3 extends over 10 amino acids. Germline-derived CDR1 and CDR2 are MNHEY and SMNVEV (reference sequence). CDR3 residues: CASSSNTQYF. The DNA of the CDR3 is TGTGCCAGCAGTTCAAATACGCAGTATTTT.

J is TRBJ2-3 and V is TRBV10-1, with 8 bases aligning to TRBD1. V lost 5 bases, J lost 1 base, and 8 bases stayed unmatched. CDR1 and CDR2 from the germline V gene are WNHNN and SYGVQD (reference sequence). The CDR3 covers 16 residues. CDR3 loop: CASSRNPTGGTDTQYF. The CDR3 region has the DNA TGCGCCAGCAGTAGGAACCCGACAGGGGGCACAGATACGCAGTATTTT.